The rows below give T cell receptor beta chains drawn from one sample of a study of blood T cell repertoires in COVID-19. Here immunoSEQ multiplex PCR was the method, and the copy in TCRdb shows in-frame clones only, minus some. The sample has about 440,000 clones, 87% seen once; the top ten hold approximately 2%. Sequenced sample: PBMCs or T cells enriched from blood (not recorded which). The receptors originated from a woman aged 18-30 years with acute COVID-19. Each CDR3 is given with its conserved first and last residue.

V gene | CDR3 length | CDR3 protein
TRBV9 | 14 | CASSVRDWRDGYTF
TRBV2 | 15 | CASKEFLVSGNEQFF
TRBV5-1 | 20 | CASSSDLGTGAWGVSTEAFF
TRBV7-2 | 15 | CASSDGAGGGETQYF
TRBV6-4 | 14 | CASSSTAGGNGYTF
TRBV7-6 | 15 | CASSLEGRPQETQYF
TRBV19 | 13 | CASTQGIYYGYTF
TRBV27 | 15 | CASSLTPPRGQPQHF
TRBV11-2 | 14 | CASSAGLSGYEQYF
TRBV7-2 | 13 | CASSLQEFYEQYF
TRBV25-1 | 14 | CASSFTGAYNEQFF
TRBV5-1 | 15 | CASSQGQGNAGELFF
TRBV6-5 | 15 | CASSYSREGPNEQFF
TRBV24-1 | 18 | CATSDLPGLIGYTGELFF
TRBV7-9 | 16 | CASNLWGQDKTYEQYF
TRBV18 | 16 | CASSQFSGGQHYGYTF
TRBV28 | 16 | CASKVEGRGYNSPLHF
TRBV29-1 | 11 | CSGRGRVEAFF
TRBV7-6 | 14 | CASSLGKGGNIQYF
TRBV2 | 15 | CASSEDRSVTLEAFF
TRBV7-9 | 13 | CASSPPGFTEAFF
TRBV19 | 14 | CASSYDTAGNTIYF
TRBV14 | 17 | CASSQVALLGQGYEQYF
TRBV11-2 | 14 | CASSHLSQAETQYF
TRBV7-8 | 14 | CASTQDRANEKLFF
TRBV6-5 | 14 | CASSLGGTNTEAFF
TRBV5-4 | 16 | CASSFNTGGSSYEQYF
TRBV7-2 | 15 | CASSFQAGAPTEQFF
TRBV5-4 | 14 | CASSNRDRSYEQYF
TRBV6-4 | 15 | CASRDLDNGANVLTF
TRBV5-1 | 13 | CASSLGQAETQYF
TRBV28 | 14 | CASSRQGGNQPQHF
TRBV28 | 15 | CASSPYGTNNEKLFF
TRBV4-3 | 16 | CASSQEIGQGNSPLHF
TRBV7-3 | 15 | CASSQQGEGFTEAFF
TRBV19 | 15 | CASSRGTGLGETQYF
TRBV18 | 16 | CASSPNRGLGNEKLFF
TRBV5-8 | 12 | CASRGQIYEQYF